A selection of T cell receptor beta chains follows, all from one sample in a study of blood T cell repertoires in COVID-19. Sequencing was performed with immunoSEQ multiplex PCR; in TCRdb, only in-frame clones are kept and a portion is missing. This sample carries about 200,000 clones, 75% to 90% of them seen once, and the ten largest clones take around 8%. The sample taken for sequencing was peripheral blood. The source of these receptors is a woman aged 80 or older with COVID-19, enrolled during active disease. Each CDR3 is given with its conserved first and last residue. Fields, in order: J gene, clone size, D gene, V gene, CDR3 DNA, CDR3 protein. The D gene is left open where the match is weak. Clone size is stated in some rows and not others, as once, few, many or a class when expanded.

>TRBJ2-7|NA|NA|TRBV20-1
TGCAGTGCAGCGGAGCATTACGAGCAGTACTTC
CSAAEHYEQYF
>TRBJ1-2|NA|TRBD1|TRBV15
TGTGCCACCAGCAGTGGACAGGGGCTTGACCATGGCTACACCTTC
CATSSGQGLDHGYTF
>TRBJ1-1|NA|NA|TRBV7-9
TGTGCCAGCAGCTTACTGGTTGGGGGCTCTGAAGCTTTCTTT
CASSLLVGGSEAFF
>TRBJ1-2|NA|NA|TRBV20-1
TGCAGTGCCACTCAGGGGAGAGGCTACACCTTC
CSATQGRGYTF
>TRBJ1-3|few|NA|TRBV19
TGTGCCAGTTCCTCGGGATCTGGAAACACCATATATTTT
CASSSGSGNTIYF
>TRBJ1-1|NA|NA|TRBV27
TGTGCCAGCAGTTTCAGGGGTTTCACTGAAGCTTTCTTT
CASSFRGFTEAFF
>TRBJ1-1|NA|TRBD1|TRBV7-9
TGTGCCAGCAGCTTGTGGACAGGGGGCACTGAAGCTTTCTTT
CASSLWTGGTEAFF
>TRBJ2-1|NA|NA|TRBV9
TGTGCCAGCAGCCGTATAGTTGATGAGCAGTTCTTC
CASSRIVDEQFF
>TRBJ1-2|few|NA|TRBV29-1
TGCAGCGGGGGATCCTGGCGGTACGGCTACACCTTC
CSGGSWRYGYTF
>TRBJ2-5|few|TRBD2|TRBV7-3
TGTGCCAGCAGCCCCGCGGGAGCGGGAGAGACCCAGTACTTC
CASSPAGAGETQYF
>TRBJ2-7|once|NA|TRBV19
TGTGCCAGTAGCTATCGGCGGGACAGAATCTACGAGCAGTACTTC
CASSYRRDRIYEQYF
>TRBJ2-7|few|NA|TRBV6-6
TGTGCCAGCAGGACTGGACAGTACTCCTCCTACGAGCAGTACTTC
CASRTGQYSSYEQYF
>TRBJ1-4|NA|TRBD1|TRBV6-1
TGTGCCAGCAGTGAAGGTCTACAGGGGACACGAATGTTTTTT
CASSEGLQGTRMFF
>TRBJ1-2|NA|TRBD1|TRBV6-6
TGTGCCAGCACCTTAACAGGGGGGGTTAAAGGCTACACCTTC
CASTLTGGVKGYTF
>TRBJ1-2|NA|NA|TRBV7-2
TGTGCCAGCAGCAATTCGGGGGGCAGGCGCGTCTCATATGGCTACACCTTC
CASSNSGGRRVSYGYTF
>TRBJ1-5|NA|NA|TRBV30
TGTGCCTGGAGTAGTAAGGGAGGGCCCCAGCATTTT
CAWSSKGGPQHF
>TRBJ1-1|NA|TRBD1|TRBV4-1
TGCGCCAGCAGCAGACAGGGAAACACTGAAGCTTTCTTT
CASSRQGNTEAFF
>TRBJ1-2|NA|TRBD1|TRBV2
TGTGCCAGCCGAGGACAGGCGCCTAACTATGGCTACACCTTC
CASRGQAPNYGYTF
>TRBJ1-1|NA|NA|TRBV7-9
TGTGCCAGCAGCCAGACGAGCGTGAACACTGAAGCTTTCTTT
CASSQTSVNTEAFF
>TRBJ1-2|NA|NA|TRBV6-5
TGTGCCAGCAGTTACTCTGGACAGACATACACCTTC
CASSYSGQTYTF
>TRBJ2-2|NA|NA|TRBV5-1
TGCGCCAGCAGCTTGTACGGGGATGAAACCGGGGAGCTGTTTTTT
CASSLYGDETGELFF
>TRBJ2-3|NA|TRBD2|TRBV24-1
TGTGCCACCAGTGATGGGACTAGCGGCATCAGCACAGATACGCAGTATTTT
CATSDGTSGISTDTQYF
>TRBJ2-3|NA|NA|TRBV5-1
TGCGCCAGCAGCATTGTAGCAGATACGCAGTATTTT
CASSIVADTQYF
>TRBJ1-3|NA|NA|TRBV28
TGTGCCACCTACCCGGGGACTGGAAACACCATATATTTT
CATYPGTGNTIYF
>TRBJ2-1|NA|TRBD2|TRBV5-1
TGCGCCAGCAGCCATGTAGCGGGAGGGATTGAGCAGTTCTTC
CASSHVAGGIEQFF
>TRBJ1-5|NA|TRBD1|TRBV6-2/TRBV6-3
TGTGCCAGCAGTCCCAACAGGGGCCAGGGTGGTCCCCAGCATTTT
CASSPNRGQGGPQHF
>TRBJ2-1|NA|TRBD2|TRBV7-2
TGTGCCAGCAGCTTAGATGCGGGAGGGCCACGATTGGACAATGAGCAGTTCTTC
CASSLDAGGPRLDNEQFF
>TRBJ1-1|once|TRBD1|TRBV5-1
TGCGCCAGCAGCCAAGACAGGGACGCTTTCTTT
CASSQDRDAFF
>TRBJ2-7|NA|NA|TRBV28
TGTGCCAGCAGTTCCATAGCGGCCTACGAGCAGTACTTC
CASSSIAAYEQYF
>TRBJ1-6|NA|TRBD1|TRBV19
TGTGCCAGTAGCCGACGGACAGGGTCCTATAATTCACCCCTCCACTTT
CASSRRTGSYNSPLHF
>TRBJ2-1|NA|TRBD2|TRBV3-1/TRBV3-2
TGTGCCAGCAGCCTAACCGGGACTAGCGGGGTAGAGCAGTTCTTC
CASSLTGTSGVEQFF
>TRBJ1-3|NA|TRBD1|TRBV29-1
TGCAGCGTTGGACAGGGACCATTCTCTGGAAACACCATATATTTT
CSVGQGPFSGNTIYF
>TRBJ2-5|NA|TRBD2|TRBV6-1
TGTGCCAGCAGTGAATGGCTAGCGGGAGGGGAAGAGACCCAGTACTTC
CASSEWLAGGEETQYF
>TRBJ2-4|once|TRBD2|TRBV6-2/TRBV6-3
TGTGCCAGCAGCGCCGGGACTAGCGGGACAAACATTCAGTACTTC
CASSAGTSGTNIQYF
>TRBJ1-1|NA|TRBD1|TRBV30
TGTGCCTGGAGTCGACAGGGATACACTGAAGCTTTCTTT
CAWSRQGYTEAFF
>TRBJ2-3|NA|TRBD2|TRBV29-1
TGCAGTATGAATAGCGGGAGGAGCACAGATACGCAGTATTTT
CSMNSGRSTDTQYF
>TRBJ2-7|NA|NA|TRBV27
TGTGCCAGCAGTCCCAAACCCCCCGGGGAGTGGGCCTCCTACGAGCAGTACTTC
CASSPKPPGEWASYEQYF
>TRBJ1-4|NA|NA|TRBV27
TGTGCCAGCAGTTTACAGGCCGGGGGACGGAACTCTAATCAAAAACTGTTTTTT
CASSLQAGGRNSNQKLFF
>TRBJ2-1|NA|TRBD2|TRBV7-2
TGTGCCAGCATCGGGCGGCTAGCGGGAAAGGGTGAGCAGTTCTTC
CASIGRLAGKGEQFF
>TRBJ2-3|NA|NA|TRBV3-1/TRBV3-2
TGTGCCAGCAGCCAAGATAGGGGGGGCCTGGCAGATACGCAGTATTTT
CASSQDRGGLADTQYF
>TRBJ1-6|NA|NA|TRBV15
TGTGCCACCAGGGCCCCCAATTCACCCCTCCACTTT
CATRAPNSPLHF
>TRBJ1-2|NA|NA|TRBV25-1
TGTGCCAGCAGTGAATACGCCGGGATTGGCTACACCTTC
CASSEYAGIGYTF
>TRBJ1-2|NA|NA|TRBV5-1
TGCGCCAGCAGCGAAGGACGGGGAGGCGGTGGCTACACCTTC
CASSEGRGGGGYTF
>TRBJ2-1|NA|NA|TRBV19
TGTGCCAGTAGTATTCTTTCGGCGGGACAGCACCAAAATGAGCAGTTCTTC
CASSILSAGQHQNEQFF
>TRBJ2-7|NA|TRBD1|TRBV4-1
TGCGCCAGCAGCCACCACTCCGGGACAGGGGAATCGTACGAGCAGTACTTC
CASSHHSGTGESYEQYF
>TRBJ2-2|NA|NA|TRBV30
TGTGCCTGGACCTCGGGACTCACAGCCGGGGAGCTGTTTTTT
CAWTSGLTAGELFF
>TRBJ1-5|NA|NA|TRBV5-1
TGCGCCAGCAGCACCGGGACACCAAATAGCAATCAGCCCCAGCATTTT
CASSTGTPNSNQPQHF
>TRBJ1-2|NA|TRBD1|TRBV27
TGTGCCAGCAGTTTCACAGGGGACTATGGCTACACCTTC
CASSFTGDYGYTF
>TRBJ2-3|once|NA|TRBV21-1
TGTGCCAGCAGCTCACTAGCGGGAGTGGAAGATACGCAGTATTTT
CASSSLAGVEDTQYF
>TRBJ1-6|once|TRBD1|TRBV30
TGTGCCTGGAAAACAGGGGGGAATTCACCCCTCCACTTT
CAWKTGGNSPLHF
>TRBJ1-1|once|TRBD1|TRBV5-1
TGCGCCAGCAGCCTCAGTAATAACCTCGACAGGGGGGCTGAAGCTTTCTTT
CASSLSNNLDRGAEAFF
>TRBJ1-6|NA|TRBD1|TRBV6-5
TGTGCCAGCACCGACAGGGCCTCCTATAATTCACCCCTCCACTTT
CASTDRASYNSPLHF
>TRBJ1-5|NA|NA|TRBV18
TGTGCCAGCTCAAGGTCAGACTACGGCAATCAGCCCCAGCATTTT
CASSRSDYGNQPQHF
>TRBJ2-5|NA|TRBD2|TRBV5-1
TGCGCCAGCTGGTTCAGCGGGGGTACTGGGGAGACCCAGTACTTC
CASWFSGGTGETQYF
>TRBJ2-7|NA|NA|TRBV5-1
TGCGCCAGCAGCTTCCGGTCCAGGGAGGCGTACGAGCAGTACTTC
CASSFRSREAYEQYF
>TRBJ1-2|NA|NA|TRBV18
TGTGCCAGCTCACCCCCGACAGGTGACTATGGCTACACCTTC
CASSPPTGDYGYTF
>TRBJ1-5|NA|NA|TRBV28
TGTGCCAGCAGTCCGATTCGACAGGTTGGGTGGCAGCCCCAGCATTTT
CASSPIRQVGWQPQHF
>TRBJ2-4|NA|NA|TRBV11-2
TGTGCCAGCAGTCCCAGGGGGGCAGCCGAAAACATTCAGTACTTC
CASSPRGAAENIQYF
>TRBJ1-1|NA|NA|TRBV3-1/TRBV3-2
TGTGCCAGCAGCCAAGATCCCGGGGGGTTGAACACTGAAGCTTTCTTT
CASSQDPGGLNTEAFF